This T cell receptor beta chain stems from a study of T cells in Graves' hyperthyroidism and ophthalmopathy. The CDR3 is 15 amino acids. CDR1 WSHSY and CDR2 SAAADI come from the germline V gene. TCR beta CDR3 sequences were amplified from RNA transcripts. Using the HTBI primer set, a first-round RT-PCR was run on the TCR CDR3. TCRdb fed the multiplex PCR reads into MiXCR, producing one record per CDR3 protein. The sample consists of about 50,000 distinct CDR3 sequences, around 50% of them appearing once. Findings and caveats of the study: Progression to ophthalmopathy was predicted a median of roughly 6.5 months early. Researchers found most expanded thyroid clonotypes above 0.001 in blood as well.

As to this clonotype: Antigen specificity is unknown. The germline gene is not matched at one end of the junction; a read error may be the cause.

Uncontrolled infection, other autoimmune disease, pregnancy or lactation led to exclusion. Clinical symptoms, serum thyroxine, TRAb, thyroid ultrasound and orbital computed tomography informed diagnoses. The TCR comes from a woman in her 30s with Graves' ophthalmopathy. The sequencing sample was made of blood. V usage is TRBV10-2 and J usage is TRBJ1-2, with D tentatively TRBD1 (5 bases). The CDR3 sequence is CASSYDGRANYGYTF. CDR3 sequence (DNA): TGCGCGAGCAGTTACGATGGCAGGGCTAACTATGGCTACACCTTC.